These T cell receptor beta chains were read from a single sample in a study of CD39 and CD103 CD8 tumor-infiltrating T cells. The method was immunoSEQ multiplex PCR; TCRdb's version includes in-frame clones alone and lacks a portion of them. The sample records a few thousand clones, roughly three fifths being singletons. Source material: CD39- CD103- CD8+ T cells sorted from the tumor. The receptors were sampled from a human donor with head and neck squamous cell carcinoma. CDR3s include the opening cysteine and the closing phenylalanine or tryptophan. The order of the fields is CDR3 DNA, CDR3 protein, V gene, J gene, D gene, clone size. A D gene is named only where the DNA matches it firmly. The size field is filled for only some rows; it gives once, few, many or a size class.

DNA: TGTGCCAGCAGCTTAGGGACAGCCGATCACCTGAACACCGGGGAGCTGTTTTTT
CDR3: CASSLGTADHLNTGELFF
V: TRBV7-9
J: TRBJ2-2
D: NA
size: few

DNA: TGTGCCAGCAGCGCAGGGACAGACCCTAACTATGGCTACACCTTC
CDR3: CASSAGTDPNYGYTF
V: TRBV7-6
J: TRBJ1-2
D: TRBD1
size: NA

DNA: TGTGCCAGCAGCCCTCCGACAGGGGGCTCGAACACTGAAGCTTTCTTT
CDR3: CASSPPTGGSNTEAFF
V: TRBV7-9
J: TRBJ1-1
D: TRBD1
size: NA

DNA: TGTGCCAGCAGCTTATTTTTGGGGGTCCAAGAGACCCAGTACTTC
CDR3: CASSLFLGVQETQYF
V: TRBV7-9
J: TRBJ2-5
D: NA
size: few

DNA: TGTGCCAGCAGCTTAGGGACCGTCACCTACGAGCAGTACTTC
CDR3: CASSLGTVTYEQYF
V: TRBV7-9
J: TRBJ2-7
D: NA
size: NA

DNA: TGTGCCAGCAGCCAGGGACCGGGCAATCAGCCCCAGCATTTT
CDR3: CASSQGPGNQPQHF
V: TRBV7-9
J: TRBJ1-5
D: NA
size: NA

DNA: TGTGCCAGCAGCGTGGGGACAGGGAGTTTTTCTGGAAACACCATATATTTT
CDR3: CASSVGTGSFSGNTIYF
V: TRBV9
J: TRBJ1-3
D: TRBD1
size: once

DNA: TGTGCCAGCAGTTCCTGGGCGGTGGGCGACGAGCAGTACTTC
CDR3: CASSSWAVGDEQYF
V: TRBV6-1
J: TRBJ2-7
D: NA
size: NA

DNA: TGTGCCAGCAGTTACTCGGGACAGGGGGGCTACACCTTC
CDR3: CASSYSGQGGYTF
V: TRBV6-5
J: TRBJ1-2
D: TRBD1
size: large

DNA: TGTGCCACCAAAGGGCAGTTCTTC
CDR3: CATKGQFF
V: TRBV11-2
J: TRBJ2-1
D: NA
size: few

DNA: TGCGCCAGCAGCTTGGTAGGGGATTCCTCTGGAAACACCATATATTTT
CDR3: CASSLVGDSSGNTIYF
V: TRBV5-1
J: TRBJ1-3
D: NA
size: medium-sized

DNA: TGTGCCAGCAGCCTAATCCCCGGGGGCAGAAATGAAAAACTGTTTTTT
CDR3: CASSLIPGGRNEKLFF
V: TRBV28
J: TRBJ1-4
D: NA
size: NA

DNA: TGTGCCAGCAGCTTGACAGGGACTCAAGAGACCCAGTACTTC
CDR3: CASSLTGTQETQYF
V: TRBV5-6
J: TRBJ2-5
D: NA
size: NA

DNA: TGTGCCAGCAGCCCTACAGGGGGCGGTTCACATGAGCAGTTCTTC
CDR3: CASSPTGGGSHEQFF
V: TRBV7-6
J: TRBJ2-1
D: TRBD1
size: NA

DNA: TGTGCCTGGACTGGGGGGGCCCTGGGCTATGGCTACACCTTC
CDR3: CAWTGGALGYGYTF
V: TRBV30
J: TRBJ1-2
D: NA
size: NA

DNA: TGCGCCAGCAGCTGGGGGATGGATATGAACACTGAAGCTTTCTTT
CDR3: CASSWGMDMNTEAFF
V: TRBV5-1
J: TRBJ1-1
D: NA
size: few

DNA: TGCGCCAGCAGCTTGGAGGGGGGTCAGCCCCAGCATTTT
CDR3: CASSLEGGQPQHF
V: TRBV5-1
J: TRBJ1-5
D: NA
size: NA

DNA: TGTGCCAGCAGCGTAGCGGGCGGCAGCTCTGGAAACACCATATATTTT
CDR3: CASSVAGGSSGNTIYF
V: TRBV9
J: TRBJ1-3
D: NA
size: NA

DNA: TGCGCCAGCAGCCAAGATCCAGGCTGGAGCTCCTACAATGAGCAGTTCTTC
CDR3: CASSQDPGWSSYNEQFF
V: TRBV4-3
J: TRBJ2-1
D: NA
size: NA

DNA: TGTGCCAGCAGCTTTATACCCACGAACCAAGAGACCCAGTACTTC
CDR3: CASSFIPTNQETQYF
V: TRBV7-8
J: TRBJ2-5
D: NA
size: NA

DNA: TGTGCCAGCAGCATATGGACAGGGGGCGATCAGCCCCAGCATTTT
CDR3: CASSIWTGGDQPQHF
V: TRBV13
J: TRBJ1-5
D: TRBD1
size: NA

DNA: TGTGCCTTGGTAGCGCGGGCGGGGGGGTACAATGAGCAGTTCTTC
CDR3: CALVARAGGYNEQFF
V: TRBV30
J: TRBJ2-1
D: TRBD2
size: few

DNA: TGTGCCAGCAGCGTCGATTGGGGGAGGAACTATGGCTACACCTTC
CDR3: CASSVDWGRNYGYTF
V: TRBV7-8
J: TRBJ1-2
D: NA
size: NA

DNA: TGTGCCAGCAGCTCCCTTGAAGAGGGCGAGCAGTACTTC
CDR3: CASSSLEEGEQYF
V: TRBV13
J: TRBJ2-7
D: NA
size: NA

DNA: TGTGCCAGCAGCACTTGGGACTCCAACACCGGGGAGCTGTTTTTT
CDR3: CASSTWDSNTGELFF
V: TRBV7-9
J: TRBJ2-2
D: NA
size: NA

DNA: TGCGCCAGCAGCCCACGGACAGGGTACGAGCAGTACTTC
CDR3: CASSPRTGYEQYF
V: TRBV4-3
J: TRBJ2-7
D: TRBD1
size: once

DNA: TGTGCCAGCAGCAGCCGGGACCGGGATGTGTGGGGCTACACCTTC
CDR3: CASSSRDRDVWGYTF
V: TRBV28
J: TRBJ1-2
D: NA
size: few

DNA: TGTGCCAGCAGCTTCACGGGACTAGCGGATTCCTACGAGCAGTACTTC
CDR3: CASSFTGLADSYEQYF
V: TRBV5-6
J: TRBJ2-7
D: TRBD2
size: NA

DNA: TGTGCCAGCAGCGTAGGCGGAGGGAGTCAGCCCCAGCATTTT
CDR3: CASSVGGGSQPQHF
V: TRBV9
J: TRBJ1-5
D: NA
size: NA

DNA: TGTGCCAGCTGGGCACCCCATAGCAATCAGCCCCAGCATTTT
CDR3: CASWAPHSNQPQHF
V: TRBV27
J: TRBJ1-5
D: NA
size: few

DNA: TGTGCCTGGGACACCGGGGGGAACACTGAAGCTTTCTTT
CDR3: CAWDTGGNTEAFF
V: TRBV30
J: TRBJ1-1
D: NA
size: NA

DNA: TGCGCCAGCAGCCAAGAAGCGGATGGGACAGGAGGCTACACCTTC
CDR3: CASSQEADGTGGYTF
V: TRBV4-3
J: TRBJ1-2
D: TRBD1
size: NA

DNA: TGCGCCAGCAGCCAAGACGGGGGATACGAGCAGTACTTC
CDR3: CASSQDGGYEQYF
V: TRBV4-3
J: TRBJ2-7
D: NA
size: NA

DNA: TGCGCCAGCAGCCAAGGTGTGGCAGGAGGTGGGCCCCAGCATTTT
CDR3: CASSQGVAGGGPQHF
V: TRBV4-1
J: TRBJ1-5
D: NA
size: NA

DNA: TGTGCCAGCAGCGCAAACCAGAGGGGCGAGCAGTACTTC
CDR3: CASSANQRGEQYF
V: TRBV28
J: TRBJ2-7
D: NA
size: once

DNA: TGTGCCAGCAGTTCGCGGACAGGGAGCTCCTACGAGCAGTACTTC
CDR3: CASSSRTGSSYEQYF
V: TRBV28
J: TRBJ2-7
D: TRBD1
size: few

DNA: TGTGCCACCAGCGGCGAAAACCTATTATCCTACAATGAGCAGTTCTTC
CDR3: CATSGENLLSYNEQFF
V: TRBV15
J: TRBJ2-1
D: NA
size: NA

DNA: TGTGCCAGCGGCCGTAAGCTCTACGAGCAGTACTTC
CDR3: CASGRKLYEQYF
V: TRBV7-2
J: TRBJ2-7
D: NA
size: NA

DNA: TGTGCCAGCAGCTTAGTAGACAGCAACACTGAAGCTTTCTTT
CDR3: CASSLVDSNTEAFF
V: TRBV7-9
J: TRBJ1-1
D: NA
size: medium-sized

DNA: TGTGCCACCAGTAGTACGCACTACAGGGCTCCCCACGAGCAGTACTTC
CDR3: CATSSTHYRAPHEQYF
V: TRBV15
J: TRBJ2-7
D: NA
size: medium-sized

DNA: TGTGCCAGCAGTGAAGGCGGGGTCTTAACTGAAGCTTTCTTT
CDR3: CASSEGGVLTEAFF
V: TRBV6-1
J: TRBJ1-1
D: NA
size: NA

DNA: TGTGCCAGCAGTTTGGTGGACAGGGGGCTTTTAGAGACCCAGTACTTC
CDR3: CASSLVDRGLLETQYF
V: TRBV28
J: TRBJ2-5
D: TRBD1
size: NA

DNA: TGTGCCAGCAGGAACCGGGACCGTAATTCACCCCTCCACTTT
CDR3: CASRNRDRNSPLHF
V: TRBV28
J: TRBJ1-6
D: NA
size: medium-sized

DNA: TGTGCCTGGAGTGACACGACAGGTGGAAATGGCTACACCTTC
CDR3: CAWSDTTGGNGYTF
V: TRBV30
J: TRBJ1-2
D: NA
size: NA

DNA: TGTGCCAGCAGTCCAGAAGCGTATAGCAATCAGCCCCAGCATTTT
CDR3: CASSPEAYSNQPQHF
V: TRBV28
J: TRBJ1-5
D: NA
size: NA

DNA: TGTGCCAGCAGCTCGGGTGATGAGCAGTTCTTC
CDR3: CASSSGDEQFF
V: TRBV7-3
J: TRBJ2-1
D: NA
size: few

DNA: TGTGCCAGCAGCTTAGCTTTCAATCAGCCCCAGCATTTT
CDR3: CASSLAFNQPQHF
V: TRBV7-8
J: TRBJ1-5
D: NA
size: NA

DNA: TGCGCCAGCAGCCCTATACAGGGGGCGGCCGGCTACACCTTC
CDR3: CASSPIQGAAGYTF
V: TRBV4-1
J: TRBJ1-2
D: TRBD1
size: NA

DNA: TGTGCCAGCAGTTTAAGGACAGGGCACGGCTACACCTTC
CDR3: CASSLRTGHGYTF
V: TRBV27
J: TRBJ1-2
D: TRBD1
size: NA

DNA: TGTGCCAGCAGCCAAGAGACAGGGGACAGGCACTCCTACGAGCAGTACTTC
CDR3: CASSQETGDRHSYEQYF
V: TRBV4-2
J: TRBJ2-7
D: TRBD1
size: NA

DNA: TGTGCCAGCAGGACACCGGACAGGGGAATTCTCAATGAGCAGTTCTTC
CDR3: CASRTPDRGILNEQFF
V: TRBV2
J: TRBJ2-1
D: TRBD1
size: NA

DNA: TGTGCCAGCAGACAAACAGGGAATGAGCAGTTCTTC
CDR3: CASRQTGNEQFF
V: TRBV27
J: TRBJ2-1
D: NA
size: NA